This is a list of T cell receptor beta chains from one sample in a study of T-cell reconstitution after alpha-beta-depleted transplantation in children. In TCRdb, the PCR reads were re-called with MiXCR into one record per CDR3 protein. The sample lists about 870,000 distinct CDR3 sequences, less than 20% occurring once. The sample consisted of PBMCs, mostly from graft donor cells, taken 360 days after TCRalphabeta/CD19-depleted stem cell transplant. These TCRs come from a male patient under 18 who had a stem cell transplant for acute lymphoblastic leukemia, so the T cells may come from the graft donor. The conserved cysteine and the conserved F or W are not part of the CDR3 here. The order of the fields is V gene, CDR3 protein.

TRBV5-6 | ASSLYAFLNIQY
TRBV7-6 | ASSSPLPYDTQY
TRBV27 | ASSLWPFGEKLF
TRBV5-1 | ASREDTTNEKLF
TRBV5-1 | ASSWGKPRETQY
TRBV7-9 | ASSPRETNYGYT
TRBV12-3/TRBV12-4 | ASSTRGRHSPLH
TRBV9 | ASSVAQNTGELF
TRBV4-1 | ASSHWTSVLQETQY
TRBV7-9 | ASSLLGTSGFHEQY
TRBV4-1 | ASSQDPGAPNEQF
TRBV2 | ASSEGGSASYEQY
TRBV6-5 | ASSFLGGRGETQY
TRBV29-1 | SVASFGGPLDEQY
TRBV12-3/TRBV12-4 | ASSFRGRSNQPQH
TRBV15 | ATSSYRGGSPLH
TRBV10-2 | ASSEHGELF
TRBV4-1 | ASSQEIQGTYEQY
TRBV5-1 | ASSLMLAGGANTGELF
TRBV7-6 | ASSLVLAGGPVEQY
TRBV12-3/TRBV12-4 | ASSSGLGYNEQF
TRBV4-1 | ASSQARPSNGDTQY
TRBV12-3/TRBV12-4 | ASSSSQRGRETQY
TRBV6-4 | ASSDSARAYGYT
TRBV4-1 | ASSPGWSPGNTIY
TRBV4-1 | ASSHPGLAAFTDTQY
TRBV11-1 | ASSPPLGGPSKRETQY
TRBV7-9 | ASSFAGLEQY
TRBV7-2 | ASSFTGGDTGELF
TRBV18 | ASSPRGQGPYTSPLH
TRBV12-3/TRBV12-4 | ASSFSAGLVADTQY
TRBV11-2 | ASSLGGTSRYEQY
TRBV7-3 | ASSLKGGETQY
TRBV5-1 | ASSLDPGQQETQY
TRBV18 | ASSPRGDTEAF
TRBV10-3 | AISARDRGDYGYT